A single sample is the source of the 22 T cell receptor beta chains below, sequenced in a study of T-cell reconstitution after alpha-beta-depleted transplantation in children. Unique molecular identifiers were built into the TCRbeta library. TCRdb ran MiXCR on the PCR reads and lists one entry per CDR3 protein. The table records about 300,000 distinct CDR3 sequences, 7.5% to 9% of them present only once. No cognate antigen is known for these TCRs. Broader study findings: At one year after transplant, newly produced T cells mostly accounted for T-cell counts and diversity.

This specimen consisted of peripheral blood, obtained 360 days after TCRalphabeta/CD19-depleted stem cell transplant. Receptors were obtained from a female patient aged 2-9 years who had a stem cell transplant for Fanconi anemia, so the T cells may come from the graft donor.

This clonotype was detected many times. The V and J genes are TRBV6-5 and TRBJ1-5, with D unclear. Per germline, CDR1 MNHEY and CDR2 SVGAGI. This CDR3 is built from 12 residues. The CDR3 DNA follows: TGTACGCCGCGGGGAGGCAATCAGCCCCAGCATTTT. This codes for CTPRGGNQPQHF.

The CDR3 loop is CASSYGGTGNSPLHF. DNA of the CDR3: TGTGCCAGCAGTTACGGAGGGACGGGAAATTCACCCCTCCACTTT. V is TRBV6-5 and J is TRBJ1-6; tentatively, D is TRBD1 (5 bases). Per germline, CDR1 MNHEY and CDR2 SVGAGI. The V end lost 2 bases, the J end lost 7 bases, and 12 bases lay between the germline ends. This CDR3 has 15 residues.

This clonotype has ten or more counts. The chain couples TRBV5-5 to TRBJ1-1; D gene uncertain. The germline V and J ends were trimmed by 2 bases and 9 bases, with 11 bases remaining between them. The length of the CDR3 is 12 residues. In germline, CDR1 is SGHKS, CDR2 YYEKEE (reference sequence). The CDR3 DNA is TGTGCCAGCAGCTTCGCAACAGAAAAAGCTTTCTTT. Its translation is CASSFATEKAFF.

The CDR3 region is CASSPGLAGDTDTQYF. For the CDR3, the DNA is TGTGCCAGCAGCCCAGGGCTAGCGGGGGACACAGATACGCAGTATTTT. This chain joins TRBV13 and TRBJ2-3, with 10 bases that match TRBD2. The CDR3 covers 16 residues. Germline trimming cut 5 bases from V and 2 bases from J; bases unmatched to any gene: 7. CDR1 and CDR2 (germline): PRHDT, FYEKMQ (reference sequence).

This clonotype was counted at least ten times. J is TRBJ2-5 and V is TRBV28; 13 nucleotides line up with TRBD2. The CDR3 has 14 residues. The V gene's germline CDR1 is MDHEN and CDR2 SYDVKM. Unmatched junction bases numbered 6, after V lost 10 bases and J lost 4 bases. This CDR3 reads CATGTSGVPETQYF. In nucleotides, the CDR3 is TGTGCCACAGGGACTAGCGGGGTCCCAGAGACCCAGTACTTC. The complete variable domain, with remaining parts taken from reference TRBV28 and TRBJ2-5, reads DVKVTQSSRYLVKRTGEKVFLECVQDMDHENMFWYRQDPGLGLRLIYFSYDVKMKEKGDIPEGYSVSREKKERFSLILESASTNQTSMYLCATGTSGVPETQYFGPGTRLLVL.

This chain joins TRBV20-1 and TRBJ2-5; 9 nucleotides line up with TRBD2. The germline CDR1 and CDR2 sequences are DFQATT and SNEGSKA (reference sequence). Trimming took 5 bases from V and 5 from J; bases not matched to a gene: 6. The CDR3 loop spans 13 amino acids. CDR3 nucleotide sequence: TGCAGTGCTCCGCGGGGGGGCCGGGAGACCCAGTACTTC. Its translation: CSAPRGGRETQYF.

Ten or more counts support this clonotype. The chain recombines TRBV10-1 with TRBJ2-1; D gene ambiguous. V was clipped by 0 bases and J by 1 base, with 7 bases between them. The CDR3 extends over 15 amino acids. Germline CDR1 is WNHNN and CDR2 is SYGVQD (reference sequence). CDR3 sequence: CASSESIRSYNEQFF. Written as DNA, the CDR3 is TGCGCCAGCAGTGAGTCGATTAGGTCCTACAATGAGCAGTTCTTC.

Many counts were recorded for this clonotype. V gene TRBV10-3 combines with J gene TRBJ1-2; D is uncertain. CDR1 ENHRY and CDR2 SYGVKD come from the germline V gene. The CDR3 has 11 amino acids. The V end was cut by 4 bases, the J end by 3 bases, with 3 bases between. The CDR3 region has the DNA TGTGCCATCAGTGGCCACTATGGCTACACCTTC. This codes for CAISGHYGYTF.

This clonotype was observed a handful of times. The chain recombines TRBV6-5 with TRBJ2-3; 7 bases map to TRBD2. The CDR3 sequence is 17 residues long. The junction had 12 bases not matched to a gene; V was cut back by 2 bases and J by 4 bases. Looked up from germline, CDR1 is MNHEY and CDR2 is SVGAGI. The CDR3 DNA follows: TGTGCCAGCAGTTACACCGGGACTAAAAGGGTGGCAGATACGCAGTATTTT. It yields the protein CASSYTGTKRVADTQYF.

The sample holds many counts of this clonotype. The J gene is TRBJ1-2, the V gene TRBV20-1; D is perhaps TRBD1 (5 bases). Trimming removed 0 bases from V and 0 bases from J, with 11 bases in between. This CDR3 is built from 15 residues. The germline V gene encodes CDR1 DFQATT and CDR2 SNEGSKA (reference sequence). The CDR3 DNA reads TGCAGTGCTAGAGACCTCCAACAGGCTAACTATGGCTACACCTTC. Translation gives CSARDLQQANYGYTF.

At least ten counts were recorded for this clonotype. The V and J genes are TRBV12-3 or TRBV12-4 and TRBJ2-2; weak D call: TRBD1 (6 bases). The CDR3 has 16 residues. The V gene lost 3 bases and the J gene lost 1 base, with 12 bases spanning the gap. CDR3 coding DNA: TGTGCCAGCAGTTTGGGTCGCAGGGGGAACACCGGGGAGCTGTTTTTT. This gives the protein CASSLGRRGNTGELFF.

Many counts were recorded for this clonotype. The V and J genes are TRBV7-6 and TRBJ1-4; D might be TRBD1 (5 bases). V dropped 1 base and J dropped 10 bases, with 7 bases sitting between them. CDR3 length equals 12 residues. CDR1 SGHVS and CDR2 FNYEAQ come from the germline V gene. In DNA form, the CDR3 reads TGTGCCAGCAGCTTAGAGGGGCGAAAACTGTTTTTT. Translated: CASSLEGRKLFF.

At least ten counts were recorded for this clonotype. CDR3 sequence: CASSLIGVRTDTQYF. Written as DNA, the CDR3 is TGTGCCAGCAGTTTAATCGGGGTACGAACAGATACGCAGTATTTT. The rearrangement joins TRBV12-3 or TRBV12-4 to TRBJ2-3; D may be TRBD2 (5 bases). Trimming cost V 2 bases and J 3 bases, with 12 bases left between them. The CDR3 length is 15 residues.

This clonotype was counted at least ten times. J is TRBJ2-6 and V is TRBV29-1, with D unresolved. Trimming shortened V by 6 bases and J by 1 base, and 4 bases separated the two germline ends. Germline CDR1 is SQVTM and CDR2 is ANQGSEA. The CDR3 extends over 12 amino acids. In DNA, the CDR3 is TGCAGCGTACAGTCTGGGGCCAACGTCCTGACTTTC. Its translation: CSVQSGANVLTF.

CDR3 region: CASSLLGGYTF. In nucleotides, the CDR3 is TGTGCCAGCAGCTTATTGGGTGGCTACACCTTC. V gene TRBV7-2 combines with J gene TRBJ1-2; D is unresolved. In germline, CDR1 is SGHTA, CDR2 FQGNSA. The V end was cut by 2 bases, the J end by 7 bases, with 5 bases between. This CDR3 region has 11 residues.

In this sample, this clonotype turned up many times. The rearrangement links TRBV28 to TRBJ2-3; D is uncertain. The ends were cut back, 6 bases at V and 7 bases at J, with 11 bases in the middle. This CDR3 is 12 amino acids long. Germline V CDR1 and CDR2: MDHEN, SYDVKM. The CDR3 loop reads CASRPGPYTQYF. In DNA, the CDR3 is TGTGCCAGCAGACCAGGACCGTATACGCAGTATTTT.

The CDR3 sequence: CASSGLPNTEAFF. The CDR3 bases are TGCGCCAGCAGCGGACTCCCGAACACTGAAGCTTTCTTT. The chain is built from TRBV5-1 and TRBJ1-1; D is unresolved. The CDR3 consists of 13 residues. Germline loops: CDR1 SGHRS, CDR2 YFSETQ. Deletions cut 4 bases from V and 1 base from J, with 8 bases between.

This sequence joins TRBV6-2 or TRBV6-3 and TRBJ1-5, with TRBD1 matching over 8 bases. V lost 8 bases and J lost 7; bases outside the gene matches: 7. The germline V gene encodes CDR1 MNHEY and CDR2 SVGEGT. The CDR3 is 13 residues long. The DNA for the CDR3 is TGTGCCAGCGGACAGGGAGGTTACCAGCCCCAGCATTTT. It specifies CASGQGGYQPQHF.

There are many counts of this clonotype. The chain carries TRBV4-2 and TRBJ2-2; D possibly corresponds to TRBD2 (5 bases). Germline V gives CDR1 LGHNA, CDR2 YNFKEQ. The CDR3 is 15 amino acids. Trimming removed 1 base from V and 8 bases from J, with 14 bases in between. The CDR3 DNA reads as TGTGCCAGCAGCCAAGCGTCGCCCGGGATAGGGGAGCTGTTTTTT. It specifies CASSQASPGIGELFF.

This clonotype was recorded many times. This chain joins TRBV6-1 and TRBJ1-3; perhaps TRBD1 as D (6 bases). CDR3 length equals 15 residues. Per the germline V gene, CDR1 is MNHNS and CDR2 is SASEGT. V lost 6 bases, J lost 4 bases, and 16 bases lay in between. The DNA for the CDR3 is TGTGCCAGCAGGCGGACAGCCTTTGGGGGAAACACCATATATTTT. It codes for CASRRTAFGGNTIYF.

This chain links TRBV5-1 with TRBJ1-1, with 7 bases aligning to TRBD1. Per germline, CDR1 SGHRS and CDR2 YFSETQ. CDR3 length: 16 amino acids. The ends lost 4 bases at V and 3 bases at J; junction bases unmatched: 12. The CDR3 sequence is CASSTRQGRRDTEAFF. DNA for the CDR3: TGCGCCAGCAGCACTAGACAGGGAAGAAGGGACACTGAAGCTTTCTTT.

This clonotype was observed a few times. The chain uses TRBV6-5 and TRBJ1-2, with TRBD1 as a possible D gene (5 bases). Between the trimmed V and J ends, which lost 6 bases and 3 bases, there was a span of 14 bases. The CDR3 is 14 residues long. The germline CDR1 and CDR2 sequences are MNHEY and SVGAGI. The CDR3 protein is CASSPGGGYYGYTF. In DNA, the CDR3 is TGTGCCAGCAGCCCCGGGGGAGGGTACTATGGCTACACCTTC.